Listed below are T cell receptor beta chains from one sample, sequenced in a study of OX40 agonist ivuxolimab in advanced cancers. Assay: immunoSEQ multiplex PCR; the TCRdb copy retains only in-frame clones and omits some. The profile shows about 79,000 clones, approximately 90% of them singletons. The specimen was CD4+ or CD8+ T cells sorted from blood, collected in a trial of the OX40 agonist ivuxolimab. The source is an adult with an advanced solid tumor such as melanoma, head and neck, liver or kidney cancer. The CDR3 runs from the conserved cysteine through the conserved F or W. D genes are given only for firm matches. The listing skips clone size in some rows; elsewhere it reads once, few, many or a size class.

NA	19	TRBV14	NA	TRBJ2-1	CASSQDGTIGTLSYNEQFF	TGTGCCAGCAGCCAGGACGGAACGATAGGGACTTTGTCCTACAATGAGCAGTTCTTC
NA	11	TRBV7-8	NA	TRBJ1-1	CASTPSPEAFF	TGTGCCAGCACCCCCTCCCCTGAAGCTTTCTTT
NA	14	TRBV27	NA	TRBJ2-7	CASSPHSKGTEQYF	TGTGCCAGCAGTCCCCATTCAAAAGGGACCGAGCAGTACTTC
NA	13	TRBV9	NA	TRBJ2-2	CASSALRAGELFF	TGTGCCAGCAGCGCCCTCCGGGCCGGTGAGCTGTTTTTT
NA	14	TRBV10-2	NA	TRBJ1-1	CASSESAPNTEAFF	TGCGCCAGCAGTGAGTCAGCTCCGAACACTGAAGCTTTCTTT
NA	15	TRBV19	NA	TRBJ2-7	CASSIGMETSYEQYF	TGTGCCAGTAGTATAGGTATGGAGACTTCCTACGAGCAGTACTTC
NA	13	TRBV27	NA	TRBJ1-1	CASSFAGVTEAFF	TGTGCCAGCAGTTTCGCCGGTGTCACTGAAGCTTTCTTT
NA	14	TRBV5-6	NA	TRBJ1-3	CASSLLNSGNTIYF	TGTGCCAGCAGCTTGTTAAATTCTGGAAACACCATATATTTT
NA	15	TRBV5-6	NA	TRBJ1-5	CASSLVQDSNQPQHF	TGTGCCAGCAGCTTGGTGCAAGATAGCAATCAGCCCCAGCATTTT
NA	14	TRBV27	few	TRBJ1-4	CASSWQATNEKLFF	TGTGCCAGCAGTTGGCAGGCAACTAATGAAAAACTGTTTTTT
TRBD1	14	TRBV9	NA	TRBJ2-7	CASSETGGSYEQYF	TGTGCCAGCAGCGAGACAGGGGGTAGCTACGAGCAGTACTTC
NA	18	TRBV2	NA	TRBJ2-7	CASSEAAGAALGSYEQYF	TGTGCCAGCAGTGAGGCGGCAGGGGCCGCTTTAGGATCCTACGAGCAGTACTTC
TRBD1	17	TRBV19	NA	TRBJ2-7	CASSSRQGARSSYEQYF	TGTGCCAGTAGTTCAAGACAGGGGGCGCGTTCCTCCTACGAGCAGTACTTC
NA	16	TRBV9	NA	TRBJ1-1	CASSAERTRPNTEAFF	TGTGCCAGCAGCGCAGAAAGGACACGACCGAACACTGAAGCTTTCTTT
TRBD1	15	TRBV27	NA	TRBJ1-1	CASRPLRTGDTEAFF	TGTGCCAGCAGACCCCTAAGGACAGGGGACACTGAAGCTTTCTTT
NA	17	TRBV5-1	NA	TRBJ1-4	CASSWGKGEATNEKLFF	TGCGCCAGCAGCTGGGGGAAGGGTGAGGCAACTAATGAAAAACTGTTTTTT
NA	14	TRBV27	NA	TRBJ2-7	CASSPTQGWREQYF	TGTGCCAGCAGTCCTACCCAGGGGTGGCGCGAGCAGTACTTC
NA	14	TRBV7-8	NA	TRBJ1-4	CASSLGTDNEKLFF	TGTGCCAGCAGCTTAGGTACTGATAATGAAAAACTGTTTTTT
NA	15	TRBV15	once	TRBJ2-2	CATERQEKDTGELFF	TGTGCCACCGAACGACAGGAAAAGGACACCGGGGAGCTGTTTTTT
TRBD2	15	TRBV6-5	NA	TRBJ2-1	CASSYSLAGDNEQFF	TGTGCCAGCAGTTACTCCCTAGCGGGGGACAATGAGCAGTTCTTC
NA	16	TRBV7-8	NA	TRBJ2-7	CASSLAPGEGSYEQYF	TGTGCCAGCAGCTTAGCCCCAGGGGAGGGGTCCTACGAGCAGTACTTC
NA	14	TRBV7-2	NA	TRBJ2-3	CASTLWGGPDTQYF	TGTGCCAGCACCCTATGGGGGGGCCCAGATACGCAGTATTTT
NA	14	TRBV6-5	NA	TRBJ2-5	CASSYSASWETQYF	TGTGCCAGCAGTTACTCGGCTAGTTGGGAGACCCAGTACTTC
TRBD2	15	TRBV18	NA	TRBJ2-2	CASSPRASGDPELFF	TGTGCCAGCTCACCAAGGGCTAGCGGGGACCCGGAGCTGTTTTTT
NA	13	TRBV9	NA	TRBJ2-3	CASSGGRADTQYF	TGTGCCAGCAGCGGCGGGCGAGCAGATACGCAGTATTTT
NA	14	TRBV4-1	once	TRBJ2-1	CASSQFQGNNEQFF	TGCGCCAGCAGCCAGTTCCAGGGTAACAATGAGCAGTTCTTC
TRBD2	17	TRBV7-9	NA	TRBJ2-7	CASSSLVGGTISYEQYF	TGTGCCAGCAGCTCGCTCGTGGGGGGGACGATCTCCTACGAGCAGTACTTC
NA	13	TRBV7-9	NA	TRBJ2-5	CAIRGVTQETQYF	TGTGCCATCCGCGGGGTGACACAAGAGACCCAGTACTTC
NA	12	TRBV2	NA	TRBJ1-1	CASRGGDTEAFF	TGTGCCAGCAGGGGGGGGGACACTGAAGCTTTCTTT
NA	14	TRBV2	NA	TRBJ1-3	CASTIRGSGNTIYF	TGTGCCAGCACTATACGGGGTAGTGGAAACACCATATATTTT
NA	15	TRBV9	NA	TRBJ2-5	CASSLGASGQETQYF	TGTGCCAGCAGCCTGGGGGCTAGCGGCCAAGAGACCCAGTACTTC
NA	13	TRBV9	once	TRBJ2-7	CASSGQESYEQYF	TGTGCCAGCAGCGGACAGGAATCCTACGAGCAGTACTTC
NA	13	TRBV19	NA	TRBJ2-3	CASSLRPTDTQYF	TGTGCCAGTAGTTTACGCCCCACAGATACGCAGTATTTT
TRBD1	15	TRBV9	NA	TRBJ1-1	CASSVAAGGNTEAFF	TGTGCCAGCAGCGTAGCGGCAGGGGGTAACACTGAAGCTTTCTTT
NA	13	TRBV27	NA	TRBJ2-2	CASSWGLKGELFF	TGTGCCAGCAGTTGGGGGTTAAAAGGGGAGCTGTTTTTT
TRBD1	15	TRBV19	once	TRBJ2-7	CASSSTGQGGYEQYF	TGTGCCAGTAGTAGCACGGGACAGGGAGGCTACGAGCAGTACTTC
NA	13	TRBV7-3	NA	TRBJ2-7	CASSLKPGDEQYF	TGTGCCAGCAGCTTAAAGCCGGGCGACGAGCAGTACTTC
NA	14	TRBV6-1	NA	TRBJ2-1	CASSPRGSYNEQFF	TGTGCCAGCAGTCCCAGGGGCTCCTACAATGAGCAGTTCTTC
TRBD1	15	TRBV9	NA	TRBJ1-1	CATGPAGGVNTEAFF	TGTGCCACAGGCCCCGCAGGGGGCGTAAACACTGAAGCTTTCTTT
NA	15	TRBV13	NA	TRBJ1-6	CASQSNREMSSPLHF	TGTGCCAGCCAATCCAACAGGGAAATGAGTTCACCCCTCCACTTT
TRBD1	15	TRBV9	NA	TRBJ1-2	CASSGPTGTGYGYTF	TGTGCCAGCAGCGGCCCAACTGGGACAGGGTATGGCTACACCTTC
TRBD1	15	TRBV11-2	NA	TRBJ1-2	CASSHGTEENYGYTF	TGTGCCAGCAGCCACGGGACAGAGGAAAACTATGGCTACACCTTC
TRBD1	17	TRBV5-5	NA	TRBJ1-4	CASSLVGQGAKSEKLFF	TGTGCCAGCAGCTTGGTAGGACAGGGGGCCAAAAGTGAAAAACTGTTTTTT
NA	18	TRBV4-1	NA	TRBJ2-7	CASSQIKAEAFTYYEQYF	TGCGCCAGCAGCCAAATTAAGGCGGAGGCCTTTACCTACTACGAGCAGTACTTC
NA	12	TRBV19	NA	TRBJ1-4	CASRASNEKLFF	TGTGCCAGTAGGGCAAGTAATGAAAAACTGTTTTTT
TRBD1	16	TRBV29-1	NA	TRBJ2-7	CSVEGGTGQAIYEQYF	TGCAGCGTTGAAGGGGGGACGGGACAGGCGATCTACGAGCAGTACTTC
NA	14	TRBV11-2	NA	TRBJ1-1	CASSLQRSGTEAFF	TGTGCCAGCAGCTTACAGAGAAGTGGAACTGAAGCTTTCTTT
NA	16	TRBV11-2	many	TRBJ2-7	CASSFYVGGLIYEQYF	TGTGCCAGCAGCTTTTACGTGGGGGGCCTTATCTACGAGCAGTACTTC
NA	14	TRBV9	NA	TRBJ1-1	CASTLGPPNTEAFF	TGTGCCAGCACCCTGGGCCCCCCGAACACTGAAGCTTTCTTT